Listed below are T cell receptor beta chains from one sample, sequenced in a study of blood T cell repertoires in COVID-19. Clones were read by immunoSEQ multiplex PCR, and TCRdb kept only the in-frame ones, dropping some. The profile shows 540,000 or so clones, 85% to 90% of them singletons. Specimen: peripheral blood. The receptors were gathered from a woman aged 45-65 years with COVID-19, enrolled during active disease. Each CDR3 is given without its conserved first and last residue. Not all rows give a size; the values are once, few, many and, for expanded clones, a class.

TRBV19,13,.,ASLNRGRTANEQF
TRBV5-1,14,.,ASSLTGLGSIDGYT
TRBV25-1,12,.,ASSDRALQETQY
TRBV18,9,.,ASSGRDEQF
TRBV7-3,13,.,ASSSAGGTGTEAF
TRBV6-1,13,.,ASSEQGTGGTEAF
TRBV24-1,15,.,ATSDRDRGRTGGELF
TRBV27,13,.,ASSPESFYNSPLH
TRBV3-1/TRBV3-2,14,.,ASSPPSGGAWNEQF
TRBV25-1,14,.,ASSDHRGGSYNEQF
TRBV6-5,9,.,ATRRQTEAF
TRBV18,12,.,ASSPEIQNTEAF
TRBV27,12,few,ASSPYLNTGELF
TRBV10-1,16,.,ASSDTGGRARVFTEAF
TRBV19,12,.,ASSIPGTDYGYT
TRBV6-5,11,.,ASRDRAAQPQH
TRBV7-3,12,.,ASSLQGGDTEAF
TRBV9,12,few,ASSPLSWSTEAF
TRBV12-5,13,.,ASQETGWDNTEAF
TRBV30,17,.,AWSAGTSGGAGPQETQY
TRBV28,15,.,ASTTGDGRWNNQPQH
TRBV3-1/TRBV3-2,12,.,ASSQDRVDEKLF
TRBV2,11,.,ATQDRENQPQH
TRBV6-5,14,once,ASSYLGSGPGWGYT
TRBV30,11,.,AWSNGVDQPQH
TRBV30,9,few,AWSNSDTQY
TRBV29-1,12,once,SVAGQNTYNEQF
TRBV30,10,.,ARTGGNTEAF
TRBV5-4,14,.,ASSLERGAGSEKLF
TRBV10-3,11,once,AINSLSTDTQY
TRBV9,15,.,ASSVVGLRGSQETQY
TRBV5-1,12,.,ASSSGATNEKLF
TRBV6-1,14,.,ASSEEFSGGTGELF
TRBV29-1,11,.,SVVGQGYTEAF
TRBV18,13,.,ASSPRQGSGNTIY
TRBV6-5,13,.,ASSYSTGGSYGYT
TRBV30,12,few,AWSIGTGGQPQH
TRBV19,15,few,ASRGDRLGRANTEAF
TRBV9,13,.,ASSVEDSSGNTIY
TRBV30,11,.,AWSVSSGDQAF
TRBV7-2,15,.,ASSLSGGFGATYEQY
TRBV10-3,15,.,AISEGLAGVNTGELF
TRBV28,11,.,ASRVGQAYEQY
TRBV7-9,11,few,ASSLGVGTEAF
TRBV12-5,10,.,ASGLVIREQF
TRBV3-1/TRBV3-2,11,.,ASTPAQGDGYT
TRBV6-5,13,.,ASRDQGQFQETQY
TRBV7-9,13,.,ASSPQGGNNSPLH
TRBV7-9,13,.,ASSDRTGSGTEAF
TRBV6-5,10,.,ASNVLGAEAF
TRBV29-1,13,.,SVGGPRGEGETQY
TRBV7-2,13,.,ASSLVRMGRETQY
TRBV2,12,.,ASSETGWGETQY
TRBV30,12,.,AWSVGGTGNTIY
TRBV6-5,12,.,ASSLDRDGQPQH
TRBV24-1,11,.,ATSSPREYEQY
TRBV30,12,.,AWSRDSRGEKLF
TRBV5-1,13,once,ASSSGQGSYNEQF
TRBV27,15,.,ASSLSYRGGLQETQY
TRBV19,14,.,ASSSRPGLGTYEQY